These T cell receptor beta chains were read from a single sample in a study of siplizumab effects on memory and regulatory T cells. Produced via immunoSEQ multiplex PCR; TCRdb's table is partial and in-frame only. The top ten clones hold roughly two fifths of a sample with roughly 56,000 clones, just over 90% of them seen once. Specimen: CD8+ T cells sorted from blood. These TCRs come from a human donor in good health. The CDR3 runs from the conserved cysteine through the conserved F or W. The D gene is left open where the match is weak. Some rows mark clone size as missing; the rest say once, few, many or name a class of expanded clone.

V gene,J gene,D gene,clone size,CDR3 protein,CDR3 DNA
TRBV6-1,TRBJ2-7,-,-,CAAQGEGVGYEQYF,TGTGCCGCACAAGGGGAAGGGGTGGGTTACGAGCAGTACTTC
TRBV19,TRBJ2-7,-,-,CASSPHGGYEQYF,TGTGCCAGTAGTCCTCATGGGGGCTACGAGCAGTACTTC
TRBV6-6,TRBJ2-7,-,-,CASSSLGLSPNYEQYF,TGTGCCAGCAGTTCCCTAGGGCTAAGTCCCAACTACGAGCAGTACTTC
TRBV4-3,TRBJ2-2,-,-,CASSQDRSPLNTGELFF,TGCGCCAGCAGCCAAGATCGGTCACCTCTAAACACCGGGGAGCTGTTTTTT
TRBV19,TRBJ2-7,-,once,CASSGERAVEQYF,TGTGCCAGTAGTGGAGAGAGGGCGGTCGAGCAGTACTTC
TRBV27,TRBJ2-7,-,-,CASSLVPGVLTYEQYF,TGTGCCAGCAGTTTGGTCCCCGGGGTACTTACCTACGAGCAGTACTTC
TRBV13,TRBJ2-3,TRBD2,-,CASSFLLAGGTDTQYF,TGTGCCAGCAGCTTCTTATTAGCGGGAGGCACAGATACGCAGTATTTT
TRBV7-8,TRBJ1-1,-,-,CASSLKITEAFF,TGTGCCAGCAGCTTGAAGATAACTGAAGCTTTCTTT
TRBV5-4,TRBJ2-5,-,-,CASSLGLGAQETQYF,TGTGCCAGCAGCTTGGGCCTGGGGGCGCAGGAGACCCAGTACTTC
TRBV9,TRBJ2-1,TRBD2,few,CASSVDLAGASVNNEQFF,TGTGCCAGCAGCGTAGACCTAGCGGGAGCGTCGGTCAACAATGAGCAGTTCTTC
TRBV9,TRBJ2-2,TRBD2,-,CASSPPSSLAGNTGELFF,TGTGCCAGCAGCCCCCCCTCAAGCCTAGCGGGTAACACCGGGGAGCTGTTTTTT
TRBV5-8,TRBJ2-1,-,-,CASSLRENVYEQFF,TGTGCCAGCAGCTTGCGGGAGAATGTCTATGAGCAGTTCTTC
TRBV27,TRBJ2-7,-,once,CASSLGIPYEQYF,TGTGCCAGCAGTTTGGGTATCCCTTACGAGCAGTACTTC
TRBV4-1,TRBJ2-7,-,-,CASSQEGLGTREQYF,TGCGCCAGCAGCCAAGAAGGGCTAGGCACAAGGGAGCAGTACTTC
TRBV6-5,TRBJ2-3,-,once,CASSYGGGSTDTQYF,TGTGCCAGCAGTTACGGGGGCGGAAGCACAGATACGCAGTATTTT
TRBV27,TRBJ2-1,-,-,CASSLSGRASEQFF,TGTGCCAGCAGTTTATCGGGACGGGCCTCTGAGCAGTTCTTC
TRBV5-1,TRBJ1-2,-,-,CASTLWPGTPGEIGYTF,TGCGCCAGCACCTTATGGCCCGGGACACCGGGAGAGATTGGCTACACCTTC
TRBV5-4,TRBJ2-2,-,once,CASRQDNTGELFF,TGTGCCAGCCGACAGGATAACACCGGGGAGCTGTTTTTT
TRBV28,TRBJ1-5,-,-,CASDYSNQPQHF,TGTGCCAGCGATTATAGCAATCAGCCCCAGCATTTT
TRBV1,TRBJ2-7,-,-,CTSSQERDRVTYEQYF,TGCACCAGCAGCCAAGAGAGGGACAGGGTCACCTACGAGCAGTACTTC
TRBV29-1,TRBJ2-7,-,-,CSVVGGKGYEQYF,TGCAGCGTTGTCGGCGGGAAGGGGTACGAGCAGTACTTC
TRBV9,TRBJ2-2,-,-,CASSVWRSNTGELFF,TGTGCCAGCAGCGTGTGGCGTTCGAACACCGGGGAGCTGTTTTTT
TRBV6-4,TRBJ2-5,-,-,CASSEHLQYF,TGTGCCAGCAGTGAGCATCTTCAGTACTTC
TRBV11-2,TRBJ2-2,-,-,CASSFRPGLRGELFF,TGTGCCAGCAGCTTCCGTCCAGGATTGCGAGGGGAGCTGTTTTTT
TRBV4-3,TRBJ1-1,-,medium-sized,CASSQARDSANTEAFF,TGCGCCAGCAGCCAGGCCCGGGACTCAGCGAACACTGAAGCTTTCTTT
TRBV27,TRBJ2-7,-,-,CASSLFTGDEQYF,TGTGCCAGCAGTTTATTTACGGGAGACGAGCAGTACTTC